The source of this T cell receptor (beta chain) is a study of blood T cells in healthy people across ages. Study conclusions and caveats: One million T cells yielded diversity estimates that were considered underestimates.

Germline assignment: CDR1 MDHEN and CDR2 SYDVKM. This CDR3 comprises 14 residues. This clonotype was recorded a few times. Its antigen is unidentified. The authors ran a second PCR of roughly 7 to 11 cycles using a sample-barcoded 5' primer and a J-beta primer mix. TCRdb called the 5' RACE reads again in MiXCR, with one record for every CDR3 protein. This sample has 650,000 to 800,000 distinct CDR3 sequences, with 52% found just once. Sequencing used blood. This clonotype originated in a woman of 80 years or more in good health. The V gene is TRBV28, the J gene TRBJ2-1; D is perhaps TRBD1 or TRBD2 (6 bases each). The J call could be wrong; TRBJ2-7 is a better fit for the DNA end. CDR3 in DNA: TGTGCCAGCAACGGGGGCAGTTCCTACAATGAGCAGTACTTC. Its protein product is CASNGGSSYNEQYF.